One and the same sample provided the 30 T cell receptor beta chains below, sequenced in a study of OX40 agonist ivuxolimab in advanced cancers. Data came from immunoSEQ multiplex PCR; TCRdb stores just in-frame clones and leaves some out. The data show 77,000 or so clones, about 92% seen once. Source: CD4+ or CD8+ T cells sorted from blood, taken in a trial of the OX40 agonist ivuxolimab. These receptor sequences come from an adult with an advanced solid tumor such as melanoma, head and neck, liver or kidney cancer.

V usage is TRBV5-1 and J usage is TRBJ1-4, with a possible D match to TRBD1 (6 bases). The germline V gene has CDR1 SGHRS and CDR2 YFSETQ. This CDR3 region has 17 residues. V was cut by 1 base and J by 0 bases, with 13 bases left in between. The DNA of the CDR3 is TGCGCCAGCAGCTTGACTATAAGACAGGCAACTAATGAAAAACTGTTTTTT. It codes for CASSLTIRQATNEKLFF. Drawing the rest from reference TRBV5-1 and TRBJ1-4, the complete variable domain is KAGVTQTPRYLIKTRGQQVTLSCSPISGHRSVSWYQQTPGQGLQFLFEYFSETQRNKGNFPGRFSGRQFSNSRSEMNVSTLELGDSALYLCASSLTIRQATNEKLFFGSGTQLSVL.

This CDR3 reads CASKGSLSYEQYF. CDR3 bases: TGTGCCAGCAAAGGGAGTCTCTCCTACGAGCAGTACTTC. The V and J genes are TRBV6-5 and TRBJ2-7; D is possibly TRBD2 (5 bases). The CDR3 runs to 13 residues. With 7 bases removed from V and 0 bases from J, the gap between germline ends came to 10 bases. Germline V CDR1 and CDR2: MNHEY, SVGAGI.

This chain joins TRBV5-6 and TRBJ2-1; 14 nucleotides align to TRBD2. V was pared by 3 bases and J by 10 bases, with 6 bases of the junction left unmatched. The CDR3 is 15 amino acids. The V gene's germline CDR1 is SGHDT and CDR2 YYEEEE. Here the CDR3 reads CASSWLGLAGDEQFF. In nucleotides, the CDR3 is TGTGCCAGCAGCTGGCTGGGACTAGCGGGGGACGAGCAGTTCTTC.

V gene TRBV5-1 combines with J gene TRBJ2-1; TRBD2 matches at 8 bases. This CDR3 spans 14 amino acids. The junction had 0 bases not matched to a gene; V was cut back by 0 bases and J by 4 bases. The V gene's germline CDR1 is SGHRS and CDR2 YFSETQ. CDR3 DNA sequence: TGCGCCAGCAGCTTGGAGCGGGAGTACAATGAGCAGTTCTTC. It yields the protein CASSLEREYNEQFF.

V usage is TRBV11-2 and J usage is TRBJ2-1; D is unclear. CDR3 size: 13 residues. Trimming removed 5 bases at V and 7 bases at J, with 12 bases between. The germline V gene has CDR1 SGHAT and CDR2 FQNNGV. In DNA, the CDR3 is TGTGCCAGCAGCACGTCAGCTGGGAATGAGCAGTTCTTC. Its protein is CASSTSAGNEQFF. The complete variable domain, with remaining parts taken from reference TRBV11-2 and TRBJ2-1, reads EAGVAQSPRYKIIEKRQSVAFWCNPISGHATLYWYQQILGQGPKLLIQFQNNGVVDDSQLPKDRFSAERLKGVDSTLKIQPAKLEDSAVYLCASSTSAGNEQFFGPGTRLTVL.

The chain recombines TRBV5-6 with TRBJ2-3, with a weak D call TRBD1 (7 bases). The germline V and J ends were trimmed by 10 bases and 1 base, with 16 bases remaining between them. Germline V gene lookup returns CDR1 SGHDT and CDR2 YYEEEE. CDR3 length equals 14 residues. DNA for the CDR3: TGTGCCCTCCAGGGGGGATCTGGCACAGATACGCAGTATTTT. Its translation is CALQGGSGTDTQYF.

V usage is TRBV2 and J usage is TRBJ2-3; 7 positions agree with TRBD2. CDR3 length equals 14 residues. The germline V gene has CDR1 SNHLY and CDR2 FYNNEI. The ends lost 5 bases at V and 4 bases at J; junction bases unmatched: 6. CDR3 in DNA: TGTGCCAGCAGTAGGCGACTAGCATCAGATACGCAGTATTTT. This codes for CASSRRLASDTQYF.

The rearrangement joins TRBV5-4 to TRBJ2-2; TRBD1 aligns across 7 bases. In germline, CDR1 is SGHNT, CDR2 YYREEE (reference sequence). V was pared by 4 bases and J by 6 bases, with 9 bases of the junction left unmatched. The CDR3 length is 15 residues. CDR3 sequence: CASSTWTGSPGELFF. The CDR3 nucleotides are TGTGCCAGCAGCACATGGACAGGATCTCCCGGGGAGCTGTTTTTT.

This chain connects TRBV5-1 to TRBJ2-2, with a possible D match to TRBD2 (6 bases). CDR3 length: 13 residues. Trimming cost V 6 bases and J 7 bases, with 13 bases left between them. The germline gives CDR1 SGHRS, CDR2 YFSETQ. DNA of the CDR3: TGCGCCAGCAACCGCGGGACGTTCGGGGAGCTGTTTTTT. Translation gives CASNRGTFGELFF. The entire variable domain, with the rest obtained from reference TRBV5-1 and TRBJ2-2, is as follows: KAGVTQTPRYLIKTRGQQVTLSCSPISGHRSVSWYQQTPGQGLQFLFEYFSETQRNKGNFPGRFSGRQFSNSRSEMNVSTLELGDSALYLCASNRGTFGELFFGEGSRLTVL.

The chain is built from TRBV30 and TRBJ2-6; 8 nucleotides align to TRBD1. Germline V CDR1 and CDR2: GTSNPN, SVGIG (reference sequence). The CDR3 runs to 17 residues. Trimming cost V 6 bases and J 1 base; bases outside gene matches: 11. This CDR3 is CACQPGQVASGANVLTF. DNA of the CDR3: TGTGCCTGTCAACCGGGACAGGTCGCATCTGGGGCCAACGTCCTGACTTTC. Complete variable domain (other parts from reference TRBV30 and TRBJ2-6): SQTIHQWPATLVQPVGSPLSLECTVEGTSNPNLYWYRQAAGRGLQLLFYSVGIGQISSEVPQNLSASRPQDRQFILSSKKLLLSDSGFYLCACQPGQVASGANVLTFGAGSRLTVL.

As DNA, the CDR3 is TGTGCCAGTAGTCCCATACTTGGTAGCGTCTACTACGAGCAGTACTTC. Amino acid sequence: CASSPILGSVYYEQYF. This chain uses TRBV19 with TRBJ2-7, with D possibly matching TRBD2 (5 bases). The CDR3 loop spans 16 amino acids. Trimming cost V 5 bases and J 3 bases, with 20 bases left between them. From germline, CDR1 is LNHDA and CDR2 SQIVND (reference sequence).

The chain has TRBV5-4 and TRBJ2-5; TRBD2 matches 10 bases. Trimming at V came to 4 bases and at J to 5 bases, leaving 8 bases not matched to a gene. CDR1 and CDR2 (germline): SGHNT, YYREEE (reference sequence). CDR3 length: 15 residues. The CDR3 loop is CASSPQLAGVETQYF. The DNA for the CDR3 is TGTGCCAGCAGCCCCCAGCTAGCGGGAGTGGAGACCCAGTACTTC.

The V and J genes are TRBV7-2 and TRBJ2-7; 7 nucleotides align to TRBD1. This CDR3 is built from 15 residues. Trimming removed 1 base from V and 4 bases from J; junction bases left unmatched: 7. Germline V lookup: CDR1 SGHTA, CDR2 FQGNSA. Here the CDR3 reads CASSLVVGTEYEQYF. CDR3 nucleotide sequence: TGTGCCAGCAGCTTAGTTGTCGGGACAGAGTACGAGCAGTACTTC.

This clone has just one count. The gene calls are TRBV4-2 and TRBJ1-6; a weak D match, TRBD1 (6 bases). This CDR3 comprises 15 residues. Germline lookup yields CDR1 LGHNA and CDR2 YNFKEQ. Trimming removed 5 bases at V and 2 bases at J, with 10 bases between. This CDR3 is CASSLDSAYNSPLHF. Written as DNA, the CDR3 is TGTGCCAGCAGCTTGGACAGCGCCTATAATTCACCCCTCCACTTT.

J is TRBJ1-2 and V is TRBV28; possibly TRBD1 for D (6 bases). Germline values: CDR1 MDHEN, CDR2 SYDVKM. The V gene lost 6 bases and the J gene lost 4 bases, with 15 bases spanning the gap. The CDR3 has 14 amino acids. The CDR3 sequence is CASRGGGSGYGYTF. DNA for the CDR3: TGTGCCAGCAGGGGAGGGGGTAGTGGCTATGGCTACACCTTC.

The V call is TRBV5-1, the J call TRBJ2-3; 10 bases are shared with TRBD2. This CDR3 is built from 16 residues. Germline trimming cut 0 bases from V and 2 bases from J; bases unmatched to any gene: 3. Germline V gene lookup returns CDR1 SGHRS and CDR2 YFSETQ. CDR3 residues: CASSLGLAGSTDTQYF. Written as DNA, the CDR3 is TGCGCCAGCAGCTTGGGACTAGCGGGTTCCACAGATACGCAGTATTTT.

V is TRBV28 and J is TRBJ1-1, with D possibly being TRBD1 (5 bases). Trimming removed 8 bases at V and 7 bases at J, with 11 bases between. The germline gives CDR1 MDHEN, CDR2 SYDVKM. The CDR3 contains 11 residues. The CDR3 here is CASWDRHEAFF. DNA for the CDR3: TGTGCCAGCTGGGACCGCCATGAAGCTTTCTTT.

This clone was counted a single time. V gene TRBV19 combines with J gene TRBJ2-3, with D perhaps matching TRBD1 (6 bases). V was pared by 6 bases and J by 2 bases, with 27 bases between. The germline V gene has CDR1 LNHDA and CDR2 SQIVND (reference sequence). The CDR3 is made up of 19 amino acids. CDR3 DNA sequence: TGTGCCAGTAGCCCGATTCCTTTTTACCGGGACACACTCACAGATACGCAGTATTTT. It is translated as CASSPIPFYRDTLTDTQYF.

This rearrangement joins TRBV7-2 to TRBJ1-1; tentative D call: TRBD1 (6 bases). Trimming pared 3 bases from V and 8 bases from J, leaving 13 bases between. Germline values: CDR1 SGHTA, CDR2 FQGNSA. The CDR3 sequence is 13 residues long. As DNA, the CDR3 is TGTGCCAGCAGCTTCTCCGGGACACCAGAAGCTTTCTTT. As protein: CASSFSGTPEAFF. The entire variable domain, with the rest obtained from reference TRBV7-2 and TRBJ1-1, is as follows: GAGVSQSPSNKVTEKGKDVELRCDPISGHTALYWYRQSLGQGLEFLIYFQGNSAPDKSGLPSDRFSAERTGGSVSTLTIQRTQQEDSAVYLCASSFSGTPEAFFGQGTRLTVV.

V usage is TRBV29-1 and J usage is TRBJ2-5; D may be TRBD2 (5 bases). Trimming cost V 4 bases and J 2 bases, with 8 bases left between them. Germline V gene data show CDR1 as SQVTM and CDR2 as ANQGSEA. The CDR3 is 12 amino acids. CDR3 amino acids: CSVGTEQETQYF. The CDR3 nucleotides are TGCAGCGTTGGGACTGAACAAGAGACCCAGTACTTC.

The genes are TRBV12-5 and TRBJ2-1; perhaps TRBD1 as D (6 bases). Germline V gene data show CDR1 as LGHNT and CDR2 as FRNRAP. The CDR3 extends over 19 amino acids. V shed 0 bases and J shed 6 bases, with 24 bases lying between them. As DNA, the CDR3 is TGTGCTAGTGGTTTGGTATTTCAGGGGTTGGTAGGGGGTATCAATGAGCAGTTCTTC. This translates into CASGLVFQGLVGGINEQFF.

This clone has a single count. The CDR3 DNA reads as TGTGCCAGTAGTACTCAAAGGACCCCCTACGGAGAAAAACTGTTTTTT. It codes for CASSTQRTPYGEKLFF. This chain uses TRBV19 with TRBJ1-4; D gene unclear. This CDR3 is 16 amino acids long. V was shortened by 4 bases and J by 8 bases, with 20 bases between the two germline ends. Looked up from germline, CDR1 is LNHDA and CDR2 is SQIVND (reference sequence).

The CDR3 sequence is CASSFGTNTEAFF. CDR3 DNA: TGTGCCAGCAGCTTCGGGACGAACACTGAAGCTTTCTTT. V and J are TRBV7-9 and TRBJ1-1, with a possible D match to TRBD1 (5 bases). The V and J ends lost 3 bases and 1 base respectively, with 6 bases between them. The germline V gene encodes CDR1 SEHNR and CDR2 FQNEAQ (reference sequence). The CDR3 sequence is 13 residues long.

As regards this clone: The sample contains more than one DNA sequence encoding this CDR3. This rearrangement joins TRBV18 to TRBJ1-1; D not certain. Germline assignment: CDR1 KGHSH and CDR2 LQKENI. Trimming pared 3 bases from V and 5 bases from J, leaving 13 bases between. The CDR3 loop spans 14 amino acids. As DNA, the CDR3 is TGTGCCAGCTCACCGGGAGGAAGAGGAACTGAAGCTTTCTTT. It is translated as CASSPGGRGTEAFF.

This rearrangement joins TRBV9 to TRBJ2-3, with 12 positions matching TRBD2. The CDR3 contains 15 residues. From germline, CDR1 is SGDLS and CDR2 YYNGEE. With V trimmed by 0 bases and J by 4 bases, 0 bases remained unmatched. This chain's CDR3 is CASSVGLAGADTQYF. DNA of the CDR3: TGTGCCAGCAGCGTAGGACTAGCGGGAGCAGATACGCAGTATTTT.

This sequence joins TRBV28 and TRBJ2-1; 8 nucleotides align to TRBD2. The V segment lost 1 base and the J segment 4 bases; nucleotides outside the gene matches: 6. The CDR3 totals 16 residues. Per the germline V gene, CDR1 is MDHEN and CDR2 is SYDVKM. CDR3 sequence (DNA): TGTGCCAGCAGTTTATCCACCGGGACTAGGTACAATGAGCAGTTCTTC. It yields the protein CASSLSTGTRYNEQFF.

This clone was found a few times. The V and J genes are TRBV4-2 and TRBJ2-1; D call uncertain. The CDR3 loop spans 14 amino acids. CDR1 LGHNA and CDR2 YNFKEQ come from the germline V gene. Trimming stripped 0 bases from V and 2 bases from J, with 5 bases between. CDR3 DNA sequence: TGTGCCAGCAGCCAAGATGGGACCTACAATGAGCAGTTCTTC. This encodes CASSQDGTYNEQFF.

The V call is TRBV5-1, the J call TRBJ2-5, with D unresolved. The V and J ends lost 0 bases and 3 bases respectively, with 6 bases between them. The CDR3 extends over 13 amino acids. Germline-derived CDR1 and CDR2 are SGHRS and YFSETQ. CDR3 loop: CASSLGPEETQYF. Written as DNA, the CDR3 is TGCGCCAGCAGCTTGGGTCCTGAAGAGACCCAGTACTTC.

This clone was observed once. Other DNA sequences within the sample encode an identical CDR3. The chain uses TRBV11-3 and TRBJ2-3; the D is unclear. The CDR3 has 14 amino acids. Germline-derived CDR1 and CDR2 are SGHNT and YENEEA. Between the trimmed V and J ends, which lost 5 bases and 0 bases, there was a span of 9 bases. The CDR3 nucleotides are TGTGCCAGCAGCCCGGCGGCAAGCACAGATACGCAGTATTTT. It specifies CASSPAASTDTQYF.

The J gene is TRBJ2-2, the V gene TRBV28; the D gene is possibly TRBD1 (6 bases). V was clipped by 2 bases and J by 2 bases, with 9 bases between them. CDR1 MDHEN and CDR2 SYDVKM come from the germline V gene. The CDR3 has 15 residues. This CDR3 is CASSLAGANTGELFF. The CDR3 DNA reads TGTGCCAGCAGTTTAGCAGGGGCAAACACCGGGGAGCTGTTTTTT.